This T cell receptor beta chain emerged from a study of cytomegalovirus exposure and HLA in healthy donors. The primer mix had 60 Vbeta and 13 Jbeta primers. Measured with immunoSEQ multiplex PCR; TCRdb has only the in-frame clones, and not every one. This table has 98,000 or so clones, roughly 76% appearing once. Trimming at V came to 1 base and at J to 1 base, leaving 11 bases not matched to a gene. The CDR3 totals 18 residues. Germline CDR1 and CDR2: MGHDK and SYGVNS. At least ten counts were recorded for this clone. Material: PBMCs. This chain uses TRBV25-1 with TRBJ2-7; 9 nucleotides agree with TRBD2. The receptor's source is a human donor in good health. The CDR3 here is CASSELGSGGPGSYEQYF. The CDR3 nucleotides are TGTGCCAGCAGTGAATTGGGTAGCGGGGGCCCCGGATCCTACGAGCAGTACTTC.